The next 8 T cell receptor beta chains were all read from a single sample in a study of CD4 and CD8 cells across lung adenocarcinoma regions. TCRdb analysed the PCR reads with MiXCR anew, one entry per CDR3 protein. This repertoire shows some 25,000 distinct CDR3 sequences, around 50% found once; its top ten account for around 50%. Sequenced: CD8+ T cells from the center of a lung tumor. The receptors shown here come from a male donor with lung adenocarcinoma. The CD4 and CD8 labels of this study may be unreliable.

V is TRBV10-1 and J is TRBJ2-5; 8 bases are a match to TRBD2. Germline-derived CDR1 and CDR2 are WNHNN and SYGVQD (reference sequence). Trimming cost V 3 bases and J 4 bases; bases outside gene matches: 10. The CDR3 has 16 residues. CDR3 nucleotide sequence: TGCGCCAGCAGTGAAGGCGGTAGCGGGAAGGGAGAGACCCAGTACTTC. Translating gives CASSEGGSGKGETQYF.

The chain is built from TRBV10-1 and TRBJ2-2; TRBD2 matches 8 bases. The CDR3 is 18 residues long. Losses at the gene ends were 0 bases for V and 2 bases for J; bases not matched to a gene: 8. The germline CDR1 and CDR2 sequences are WNHNN and SYGVQD (reference sequence). The CDR3 coding sequence is TGCGCCAGCAGTGAGTCATGGAGCGGGAGCCCTAACACCGGGGAGCTGTTTTTT. Protein: CASSESWSGSPNTGELFF.

There are many counts of this clonotype. The chain combines TRBV6-1 with TRBJ2-5; D call uncertain. Germline assignment: CDR1 MNHNS and CDR2 SASEGT. CDR3 size: 14 residues. V lost 3 bases and J lost 4, with 12 bases in between. The CDR3 bases are TGTGCCAGCAGTGATTACGGCATGGGAGAGACCCAGTACTTC. This gives the protein CASSDYGMGETQYF.

This clonotype was detected only once. Sequence at one end of the junction differs from germline and may be a read error. The chain recombines TRBV6-1 with TRBJ2-3; D could derive from TRBD1 or TRBD2 (5 bases each). Germline values: CDR1 MNHNS, CDR2 SASEGT. The CDR3 is made up of 16 amino acids. CDR3 region: CASRGVGGTDTDTQYF. CDR3 nucleotides: TGTGCCAGCAGGGGGGTCGGCGGCACAGACACAGATACGCAGTACTTT.

This clonotype was seen a single time. The CDR3 loop is CGGGYGGSDQETQYF. The CDR3 nucleotides are TGTGGCGGGGGTTACGGGGGAAGCGACCAAGAGACGCAGTATTTT. The V call is TRBV10-3, the J call TRBJ2-3; TRBD2 matches 7 bases. Germline CDR1 reads ENHRY; CDR2 reads SYGVKD. The CDR3 runs to 15 residues.

This clonotype appeared a single time. This sequence joins TRBV15 and TRBJ2-5; 9 bases match TRBD2. The closer fit of TRBJ2-1 to the DNA end suggests the J call may be wrong. Germline-derived CDR1 and CDR2 are LNHNV and YYDKDF (reference sequence). This CDR3 region has 15 residues. This CDR3 is CATSKTSGIEHEQFF. The CDR3 bases are TGTGCCACCAGCAAGACTAGCGGCATTGAACATGAGCAGTTCTTC.

The gene calls are TRBV6-5 and TRBJ2-6, with a weak D call TRBD1 (6 bases). This CDR3 is 16 amino acids long. Deletions cut 1 base from V and 0 bases from J, with 7 bases between. Germline values: CDR1 MNHEY, CDR2 SVGAGI. The CDR3 loop reads CASSYWDTSGANVLTF. The CDR3 nucleotides read TGTGCCAGCAGTTACTGGGACACCTCTGGGGCCAACGTCCTGACTTTC.

This clonotype was found a few times. The rearrangement links TRBV10-3 to TRBJ2-7, with D possibly matching TRBD1 (6 bases). V was pared by 2 bases and J by 1 base, with 6 bases between. Germline V gene lookup returns CDR1 ENHRY and CDR2 SYGVKD. The CDR3 contains 13 residues. CDR3 DNA: TGTGCCATCAGTGAGACAGGGTCCTACGAGCAGTACTTC. The encoded protein is CAISETGSYEQYF.